Below, 15 T cell receptor beta chains from the same sample are listed, as sequenced in a study of cytomegalovirus exposure and HLA in healthy donors. Primers: 60 Vbeta forward and 13 Jbeta reverse. The data were produced by immunoSEQ multiplex PCR, yet TCRdb's version contains in-frame clones alone and is incomplete. The data show 100,000 or so clones, more than 75% seen once. What was sequenced was PBMCs. These TCRs come from a man younger than 30 in good health and CMV-seronegative.

J is TRBJ1-1 and V is TRBV7-9, with a possible D match to TRBD1 (6 bases). Looked up from germline, CDR1 is SEHNR and CDR2 is FQNEAQ (reference sequence). The CDR3 contains 14 residues. Trimming left V 3 bases short and J 6 bases short, with 14 bases between. The CDR3 loop is CASSFHRDEAEAFF. The CDR3 nucleotides read TGTGCCAGCAGCTTTCACAGGGACGAGGCTGAAGCTTTCTTT.

The rearrangement uses TRBV11-2 and TRBJ1-1, with 8 positions matching TRBD1. V gave up 5 bases and J gave up 3 bases; unmatched junction bases: 11. The germline gives CDR1 SGHAT, CDR2 FQNNGV. This CDR3 is built from 16 residues. The CDR3 nucleotides are TGTGCCAGCAGCGCTCCAGGGGGCCGGGGGGACACTGAAGCTTTCTTT. This encodes CASSAPGGRGDTEAFF.

The rearrangement joins TRBV7-9 to TRBJ2-7; D uncertain. Germline V gene lookup returns CDR1 SEHNR and CDR2 FQNEAQ (reference sequence). This CDR3 contains 14 residues. Trimming removed 5 bases at V and 3 bases at J, with 14 bases between. This CDR3 is CASSPLSAGYEQYF. Here the CDR3 DNA reads TGTGCCAGCAGCCCCCTGTCCGCAGGCTACGAGCAGTACTTC. The entire variable domain, with the rest obtained from reference TRBV7-9 and TRBJ2-7, is as follows: DTGVSQNPRHKITKRGQNVTFRCDPISEHNRLYWYRQTLGQGPEFLTYFQNEAQLEKSRLLSDRFSAERPKGSFSTLEIQRTEQGDSAMYLCASSPLSAGYEQYFGPGTRLTVT.

V usage is TRBV19 and J usage is TRBJ2-7, with 8 bases that match TRBD1. The trim removed 3 bases at V and 7 bases at J, leaving 8 bases unmatched. The germline CDR1 and CDR2 sequences are LNHDA and SQIVND (reference sequence). The CDR3 loop spans 14 amino acids. This CDR3 reads CASSMAGGLNEQYF. Here the CDR3 DNA reads TGTGCCAGTAGTATGGCAGGGGGCTTGAATGAGCAGTACTTC.

This sequence joins TRBV6-1 and TRBJ2-1; D remains unclear. The germline V gene encodes CDR1 MNHNS and CDR2 SASEGT. The CDR3 totals 21 residues. The ends were cut back, 0 bases at V and 7 bases at J, with 31 bases in the middle. CDR3 nucleotides: TGTGCCAGCAGTGAAGCATTTCCCCGACGCGGTCAACTGGGTACCACGAATGAGCAGTTCTTC. The encoded protein is CASSEAFPRRGQLGTTNEQFF.

The CDR3 coding sequence is TGTGCCAGTAGTACAGGGGGCAATTCACCCCTCCACTTT. This sequence encodes CASSTGGNSPLHF. J is TRBJ1-6 and V is TRBV19; 8 bases agree with TRBD1. J gave up 7 bases and V 4 bases, and 0 bases lay outside the gene matches. The CDR3 contains 13 residues. The germline gives CDR1 LNHDA, CDR2 SQIVND (reference sequence).

This clone was recorded a few times. The chain uses TRBV10-1 and TRBJ1-1; 7 positions match TRBD1. This CDR3 is 14 amino acids long. The germline CDR1 and CDR2 sequences are WNHNN and SYGVQD (reference sequence). The V and J ends lost 6 bases and 4 bases, in that order; junction bases with no gene match: 8. The CDR3: CASSPQGLGTEAFF. The CDR3 region has the DNA TGCGCCAGCAGCCCACAGGGGTTGGGCACTGAAGCTTTCTTT.

The chain couples TRBV2 to TRBJ1-6, with D unresolved. CDR3 length equals 17 residues. Trimming pared 8 bases from V and 0 bases from J, leaving 17 bases between. CDR1 is SNHLY and CDR2 is FYNNEI in the germline V gene. CDR3 loop: CASGVGLASSYNSPLHF. In nucleotides, the CDR3 is TGTGCCAGCGGTGTTGGGCTTGCGAGCTCCTATAATTCACCCCTCCACTTT.

This chain joins TRBV2 and TRBJ2-3, with D perhaps matching TRBD2 (5 bases). Germline V lookup: CDR1 SNHLY, CDR2 FYNNEI. Trimming took 1 base from V and 1 from J, leaving 12 bases between them. This CDR3 contains 16 residues. CDR3 sequence reads: CASSEDHGVGTDTQYF. The CDR3 DNA reads TGTGCCAGCAGTGAAGATCACGGGGTCGGCACAGATACGCAGTATTTT.

The chain carries TRBV10-3 and TRBJ1-1; possible D gene TRBD1, 5 bases. Germline loops: CDR1 ENHRY, CDR2 SYGVKD. CDR3 length: 16 residues. V shed 0 bases and J shed 0 bases, with 11 bases lying between them. The CDR3 is CAISESTGRMNTEAFF. For the CDR3, the DNA is TGTGCCATCAGTGAGTCTACAGGCAGGATGAACACTGAAGCTTTCTTT.

The CDR3 reads CASSLGTAHGYTF. In DNA form, the CDR3 reads TGTGCCAGCAGCCTAGGGACAGCCCATGGCTACACCTTC. The chain employs TRBV11-1 and TRBJ1-2, with TRBD1 matching 7 bases. The trim removed 5 bases at V and 6 bases at J, leaving 6 bases unmatched. Germline loops: CDR1 SGHAT, CDR2 FQDESV (reference sequence). This CDR3 is 13 amino acids long.

The rearrangement uses TRBV30 and TRBJ1-2, with D possibly TRBD1 on 5 matching bases. V lost 0 bases and J lost 8, with 16 bases in between. This CDR3 has 14 amino acids. Germline loops: CDR1 GTSNPN, CDR2 SVGIG (reference sequence). CDR3 in DNA: TGTGCCTGGAGTGTACGATATGGGGGAGGAGGCTACACCTTC. Protein: CAWSVRYGGGGYTF.

The chain links TRBV7-9 to TRBJ2-7; no definite D call. The germline V gene encodes CDR1 SEHNR and CDR2 FQNEAQ (reference sequence). CDR3 length: 14 residues. Between the trimmed V and J ends, which lost 5 bases and 2 bases, there was a span of 13 bases. CDR3: CASSLFDTTYEQYF. CDR3 DNA: TGTGCCAGCAGCCTCTTTGACACAACCTACGAGCAGTACTTC.

The chain recombines TRBV6-1 with TRBJ1-5; D uncertain. The CDR3 sequence is 15 residues long. Deletions cut 6 bases from V and 6 bases from J, with 18 bases between. Germline assignment: CDR1 MNHNS and CDR2 SASEGT. CDR3 coding DNA: TGTGCCAGCAGCGATAGGGTGGGAGGAATTCAGCCCCAGCATTTT. This translates into CASSDRVGGIQPQHF.

This clone was detected only a few times. The V and J genes are TRBV5-1 and TRBJ1-1; 10 bases align to TRBD1. Trimming removed 2 bases from V and 0 bases from J; junction bases left unmatched: 7. The germline V gene encodes CDR1 SGHRS and CDR2 YFSETQ. This CDR3 is 17 amino acids long. The CDR3 here is CASSLGQGGTMNTEAFF. CDR3 nucleotide sequence: TGCGCCAGCAGCTTAGGACAGGGGGGGACTATGAACACTGAAGCTTTCTTT. Drawing the rest from reference TRBV5-1 and TRBJ1-1, the complete variable domain is KAGVTQTPRYLIKTRGQQVTLSCSPISGHRSVSWYQQTPGQGLQFLFEYFSETQRNKGNFPGRFSGRQFSNSRSEMNVSTLELGDSALYLCASSLGQGGTMNTEAFFGQGTRLTVV.